This is a list of T cell receptor beta chains from one sample in a study of CD8+ T cells in alopecia areata. Measured with immunoSEQ multiplex PCR; TCRdb has only the in-frame clones, and not every one. This table has 150,000 to 200,000 clones, about 66% appearing once. This specimen was CD8+ T cells sorted from blood, taken at week 0. The receptors derive from a human donor with alopecia areata. The CDR3 runs from the conserved cysteine through the conserved F or W. The D gene is left open where the match is weak. Size is stated for part of the rows, as once, few or many counts, or as a class when the clone is expanded.

size,J,D,V,DNA,CDR3
.,TRBJ1-5,.,TRBV13,TGTGCCAGCAGCTTAAGAGGACAGTTCAATCAGCCCCAGCATTTT,CASSLRGQFNQPQHF
.,TRBJ2-2,.,TRBV10-2,TGCGCCAGTTCCGGGACACAGATCCCCGGGGAGCTGTTTTTT,CASSGTQIPGELFF
.,TRBJ1-2,.,TRBV29-1,TGCAGCGTTGAAGGCCCCGGGCCGACCAACTATGGCTACACCTTC,CSVEGPGPTNYGYTF
.,TRBJ2-6,.,TRBV29-1,TGCAGCGTTGGCGGGGCCAACGTCCTGACTTTC,CSVGGANVLTF
.,TRBJ1-2,.,TRBV29-1,TGCAGCGTCCGGGAGGACTATGGCTACACCTTC,CSVREDYGYTF
.,TRBJ2-5,TRBD1,TRBV2,TGTGCCAGCAGTGTTTACCGGGACAGGGACGCAGAGACCCAGTACTTC,CASSVYRDRDAETQYF
.,TRBJ1-2,.,TRBV27,TGTGCCAGCAGTCCGGGGGGGTATGGCTACACCTTC,CASSPGGYGYTF
few,TRBJ1-1,TRBD1,TRBV10-3,TGTGCCGCACAGGGGCCTATGAACACTGAAGCTTTCTTT,CAAQGPMNTEAFF
.,TRBJ2-7,TRBD1,TRBV13,TGTGCCAGCAGCCTATACAGGGGTGAGCACGAGCAGTACTTC,CASSLYRGEHEQYF
.,TRBJ1-4,.,TRBV19,TGTGCCAGTAACTCCGGGGCGCAGAATGAAAAACTGTTTTTT,CASNSGAQNEKLFF
once,TRBJ1-1,.,TRBV15,TGTGCCACGGAGACAGGTGCGAACACTGAAGCTTTCTTT,CATETGANTEAFF
.,TRBJ1-2,TRBD1,TRBV29-1,TGCAGCGTTCCCGGACAGGGCAGTGAAGGCTACACCTTC,CSVPGQGSEGYTF
few,TRBJ1-5,.,TRBV1,TGCACCAGCAGCCGAAACAGGGGAGGTCAGCCCCAGCATTTT,CTSSRNRGGQPQHF
.,TRBJ2-7,TRBD2,TRBV5-1,TGCGCCAGCAGCACTGGGACTAGCGGCTACGAGCAGTACTTC,CASSTGTSGYEQYF
.,TRBJ2-4,.,TRBV7-2,TGTGCCAGCAGCTTAGCGGGGAACATTCAGTACTTC,CASSLAGNIQYF
.,TRBJ1-3,.,TRBV29-1,TGCAGCGTCGCGTCAGGGTTCTCTGGAAACACCATATATTTT,CSVASGFSGNTIYF
.,TRBJ1-2,.,TRBV30,TGTGCCTGGAGTAACAGGCCAGATTATGGCTACACCTTC,CAWSNRPDYGYTF
.,TRBJ1-2,.,TRBV9,TGTGCCAGCAGCGGTGTAGACGGCTACACCTTC,CASSGVDGYTF
.,TRBJ2-1,.,TRBV5-4,TGTGCCAGCACCTGGGGTGCCGGGGATAGTGTAAGCTACAATGAGCAGTTCTTC,CASTWGAGDSVSYNEQFF
.,TRBJ2-7,.,TRBV29-1,TGCAGCGTGAGGACAGGGACTACCTACGAGCAGTACTTC,CSVRTGTTYEQYF
once,TRBJ2-1,.,TRBV13,TGTGCCAGCAGCTTTCAGCGCCACCGAATCTGGAATGAGCAGTTCTTC,CASSFQRHRIWNEQFF
.,TRBJ2-7,TRBD1,TRBV7-9,TGTGCCAGCAGCCCGCAGGACAGGGCCTACGAGCAGTACTTC,CASSPQDRAYEQYF
.,TRBJ2-1,.,TRBV6-5,TGTGCCAGCACCTACTCCGGGACTCACAATGAGCAGTTCTTC,CASTYSGTHNEQFF
.,TRBJ1-2,TRBD1,TRBV5-4,TGTGCCAGCAGCGTGACAGGGACCGAAGGCTACACCTTC,CASSVTGTEGYTF
.,TRBJ2-2,.,TRBV30,TGTGCCTGGAGTGGGGTCGGTAAAGGCGGAAACACCGGGGAGCTGTTTTTT,CAWSGVGKGGNTGELFF
few,TRBJ2-7,TRBD1,TRBV27,TGTGCCAGCAGCCCGTGGACAGGGTACTACGAGCAGTACTTC,CASSPWTGYYEQYF
.,TRBJ2-1,TRBD1,TRBV29-1,TGCAGCGTAGGGACAGGGAACAATGAGCAGTTCTTC,CSVGTGNNEQFF
.,TRBJ2-3,TRBD1,TRBV7-6,TGTGCCAGCTACCCCGGACAGGCCTACACAGATACGCAGTATTTT,CASYPGQAYTDTQYF
.,TRBJ2-7,.,TRBV15,TGTGCCACCAGCAGAGATCGGGGACAGCGGGAAGAGCAGTACTTC,CATSRDRGQREEQYF
.,TRBJ1-5,.,TRBV5-6,TGTGCCAGCAGCTTTTGGAGCGGGGCTGGAAGCAATCAGCCCCAGCATTTT,CASSFWSGAGSNQPQHF
.,TRBJ2-1,TRBD2,TRBV29-1,TGCAGCGTTCCCGATCGGTCCGGTAGCGGGGGCGGCAATGAGCAGTTCTTC,CSVPDRSGSGGGNEQFF
few,TRBJ2-7,.,TRBV19,TGTGCCAGTAGTAGGCGGGACATGTACGAGCAGTACTTC,CASSRRDMYEQYF
.,TRBJ1-1,.,TRBV29-1,TGCAGCGTTGTCATGGGGGGGACTGAAGCTTTCTTT,CSVVMGGTEAFF
.,TRBJ2-3,.,TRBV7-8,TGTGCCAGCAGCTTAGTGGGTGGAAGCACAGATACGCAGTATTTT,CASSLVGGSTDTQYF
.,TRBJ1-2,.,TRBV9,TGTGCCAGCAGCGTAGTAGGGGCCAACTATGGCTACACCTTC,CASSVVGANYGYTF
.,TRBJ2-1,TRBD2,TRBV7-9,TGTGCCAGCAGGCCTACTAGCGGTGTCAGCTCCTACAATGAGCAGTTCTTC,CASRPTSGVSSYNEQFF
.,TRBJ2-7,.,TRBV5-1,TGCGCCAGCAGCGGAAACAGGGAGGCCTACGAGCAGTACTTC,CASSGNREAYEQYF
few,TRBJ2-3,.,TRBV7-8,TGTGCCAGCAGCCGTACTCTGGATCCGCAGTATTTT,CASSRTLDPQYF
.,TRBJ2-3,TRBD2,TRBV13,TGTGCCAGCAGCTTTCTGGGGTCGATAGCGGGGGGCGGTACAGATACGCAGTATTTT,CASSFLGSIAGGGTDTQYF
.,TRBJ1-2,.,TRBV5-6,TGTGCCAGCAGCCCCGCTTTGGAAGGCTACACCTTC,CASSPALEGYTF
.,TRBJ1-3,.,TRBV9,TGTGCCAGCGGCTCGGTAGTCTCTGGAAACACCATATATTTT,CASGSVVSGNTIYF
once,TRBJ1-2,.,TRBV25-1,TGTGCCAGCAGTGAATATAGGGGAGATGGCTACACCTTC,CASSEYRGDGYTF
.,TRBJ1-5,.,TRBV15,TGTGCCACCAGCAGTGGACGGGCGGGGCAGCCCCAGCATTTT,CATSSGRAGQPQHF
few,TRBJ2-5,.,TRBV19,TGTGCCAGTAGTATCGGGGCCTGGGAGTCGTTGCAAGAGACCCAGTACTTC,CASSIGAWESLQETQYF
.,TRBJ2-3,TRBD2,TRBV7-9,TGTGCCAGCAGCCCTAGCGGGGGCCTTAGCACAGATACGCAGTATTTT,CASSPSGGLSTDTQYF
.,TRBJ2-5,TRBD1,TRBV7-9,TGTGCCAGCAGCTCCCGACAGGGTGGAGGAGAGACCCAGTACTTC,CASSSRQGGGETQYF
.,TRBJ1-3,.,TRBV13,TGTGCCAGCAGCTGGGGTATGGTGGGATCTGGAAACACCATATATTTT,CASSWGMVGSGNTIYF
.,TRBJ2-2,.,TRBV30,TGTGCCTGGACAGGGGCGCCCGGGGAGCTGTTTTTT,CAWTGAPGELFF
.,TRBJ2-3,TRBD1,TRBV13,TGTGCCAGCAGCTTAGCGGGACAGGGGAGAGATACGCAGTATTTT,CASSLAGQGRDTQYF
.,TRBJ2-3,TRBD1,TRBV7-8,TGTGCCAGCAGCACCTCCCGGGACAGGGGGCGGAGTACGCAGTATTTT,CASSTSRDRGRSTQYF
few,TRBJ1-1,.,TRBV7-9,TGTGCCAGCAGCTTAGGTCTCAGAGAAGCTTTCTTT,CASSLGLREAFF
.,TRBJ1-2,.,TRBV4-1,TGCGCCAGCAGCCAAGCTGGGTTAGTGGGGTCCACCTCGGGCTACACCTTC,CASSQAGLVGSTSGYTF